Listed below are T cell receptor beta chains from one sample, sequenced in a study of T cell responses to AZD1222 COVID-19 vaccine. Sequenced by immunoSEQ multiplex PCR; TCRdb stores in-frame clones only, minus some. The repertoire holds about 130,000 clones, with 75% to 90% as singletons. Sequencing was performed on peripheral blood, taken on day 0 of AZD1222 vaccination. The receptors here all came from an adult in good health. CDR3s include the opening cysteine and the closing phenylalanine or tryptophan. D genes are given only for firm matches. A clone size is listed for some rows: how often the clone was seen (once, few, many), or a class if it is expanded.

j_gene	abundance	d_gene	v_gene	CDR3aa	CDR3nt
TRBJ2-5	.	.	TRBV10-3	CAISQGGEETQYF	TGTGCCATCAGCCAGGGGGGGGAAGAGACCCAGTACTTC
TRBJ1-5	.	.	TRBV15	CATSRNNQPQHF	TGTGCCACCAGCAGAAATAATCAGCCCCAGCATTTT
TRBJ1-6	.	.	TRBV5-1	CASSWTANSPLHF	TGCGCCAGCAGCTGGACAGCTAATTCACCCCTCCACTTT
TRBJ1-5	.	.	TRBV4-2	CASSQDAVPTKDQPQHF	TGTGCCAGCAGCCAAGACGCCGTCCCCACGAAGGATCAGCCCCAGCATTTT
TRBJ2-1	.	TRBD2	TRBV5-5	CASSLWSGGALNEQFF	TGTGCCAGCAGCCTATGGAGCGGGGGGGCTCTAAATGAGCAGTTCTTC
TRBJ2-7	.	TRBD1	TRBV3-1/TRBV3-2	CASSQTTGGPSSYEQYF	TGTGCCAGCAGCCAAACCACAGGGGGCCCATCTAGCTACGAGCAGTACTTC
TRBJ1-3	.	.	TRBV3-1/TRBV3-2	CASSRSHRQATTSSGNTIYF	TGTGCCAGCAGCCGGTCCCATCGACAGGCCACCACCAGCTCTGGAAACACCATATATTTT
TRBJ1-2	.	.	TRBV27	CASSSFIQGTYGYTF	TGTGCCAGCAGTTCCTTTATTCAGGGAACCTATGGCTACACCTTC
TRBJ1-3	.	.	TRBV2	CASSGRGPSGNTIYF	TGTGCCAGCAGTGGGAGGGGCCCCTCTGGAAACACCATATATTTT
TRBJ1-4	.	.	TRBV27	CASSAPSLDEKLFF	TGTGCCAGCAGCGCCCCTAGCTTAGATGAAAAACTGTTTTTT
TRBJ1-5	.	.	TRBV15	CATSKAGKYQPQHF	TGTGCCACCAGCAAGGCAGGGAAATATCAGCCCCAGCATTTT
TRBJ1-2	.	.	TRBV5-5	CASSLENPQGYTF	TGTGCCAGCAGCTTGGAAAACCCCCAGGGCTACACCTTC
TRBJ1-2	.	.	TRBV5-4	CASSLGGTENYGYTF	TGTGCCAGCAGCCTCGGTGGCACCGAGAACTATGGCTACACCTTC
TRBJ1-2	.	.	TRBV2	CASSGYRFYGYTF	TGTGCCAGCAGTGGATACAGATTCTATGGCTACACCTTC
TRBJ1-1	.	.	TRBV6-5	CASSTVGEAFF	TGTGCCAGCAGTACCGTGGGGGAAGCTTTCTTT
TRBJ2-2	.	.	TRBV9	CASSVAYGELFF	TGTGCCAGCAGCGTAGCCTACGGGGAGCTGTTTTTT
TRBJ2-3	.	.	TRBV6-5	CASSLTLLHTDTQYF	TGTGCCAGCAGTTTGACGCTGCTCCACACAGATACGCAGTATTTT
TRBJ1-5	.	TRBD1	TRBV7-6	CASQPTGGEGQPQHF	TGTGCCAGCCAACCGACAGGGGGCGAAGGGCAGCCCCAGCATTTT
TRBJ1-2	.	.	TRBV6-5	CASSYSMTAQVYGYTF	TGTGCCAGCAGTTACTCGATGACCGCTCAGGTCTATGGCTACACCTTC
TRBJ1-4	once	.	TRBV6-5	CASMTRSNEKLFF	TGTGCCAGCATGACCCGATCTAATGAAAAACTGTTTTTT
TRBJ2-3	few	TRBD2	TRBV5-4	CASSAGLAGATDTQYF	TGTGCCAGCAGCGCCGGACTAGCGGGGGCCACAGATACGCAGTATTTT
TRBJ1-1	.	.	TRBV10-3	CAISEGLNTEAFF	TGTGCCATCAGTGAGGGCCTGAACACTGAAGCTTTCTTT
TRBJ2-5	.	TRBD2	TRBV3-1/TRBV3-2	CASSYGGASGGTLDF	TGTGCCAGCAGCTACGGGGGCGCTAGCGGGGGAACGCTAGACTTC
TRBJ1-6	.	TRBD1	TRBV6-5	CASSYPMGQGNSPLHF	TGTGCCAGCAGTTACCCAATGGGACAGGGGAATTCACCCCTCCACTTT
TRBJ2-1	.	TRBD2	TRBV19	CASSISRTSRDEQFF	TGTGCCAGTAGTATCTCTCGGACTAGCCGCGATGAGCAGTTCTTC
TRBJ1-5	.	.	TRBV9	CASSRGGGGNQPQHF	TGTGCCAGCAGCCGGGGTGGGGGAGGCAATCAGCCCCAGCATTTT
TRBJ1-6	.	.	TRBV7-7	CASSLDLYSPLHF	TGTGCTAGCAGCTTAGACCTGTATTCACCCCTCCACTTT
TRBJ2-3	.	.	TRBV6-5	CASGDSTDTQYF	TGTGCCAGCGGGGATAGCACAGATACGCAGTATTTT
TRBJ2-1	.	TRBD2	TRBV30	CACPAGAYNEQFF	TGTGCCTGCCCTGCGGGGGCCTACAATGAGCAGTTCTTC
TRBJ1-5	.	.	TRBV4-2	CASSQDGGYQPQHF	TGTGCCAGCAGCCAAGATGGGGGTTATCAGCCCCAGCATTTT
TRBJ1-1	.	.	TRBV15	CATSRDPGRAEAFF	TGTGCCACCAGCAGAGATCCTGGCAGGGCTGAAGCTTTCTTT
TRBJ2-5	.	TRBD1	TRBV27	CASSISRGRETQYF	TGTGCCAGCAGTATCTCGAGGGGGCGAGAGACCCAGTACTTC
TRBJ2-2	.	.	TRBV5-4	CAASGFGLTGELFF	TGTGCCGCTAGTGGCTTCGGCCTCACCGGGGAGCTGTTTTTT
TRBJ1-3	.	.	TRBV15	CATNSGSGNTIYF	TGTGCCACAAACAGTGGGTCTGGAAACACCATATATTTT
TRBJ2-5	.	.	TRBV5-1	CASSLAFGGGETQYF	TGCGCCAGCAGCTTGGCCTTTGGAGGCGGGGAGACCCAGTACTTC
TRBJ1-1	.	.	TRBV11-1	CASRAPGRGNTEAFF	TGTGCCAGCAGAGCGCCGGGACGGGGGAACACTGAAGCTTTCTTT
TRBJ2-7	.	.	TRBV11-3	CASSPLGGLEQYF	TGTGCCAGCAGCCCCTTGGGGGGGCTCGAGCAGTACTTC
TRBJ1-4	.	.	TRBV5-5	CASSLDFGTGEKLFF	TGTGCCAGCAGCTTGGATTTCGGGACGGGTGAAAAACTGTTTTTT
TRBJ2-7	.	.	TRBV23-1	CASTPGTPCEQYF	TGCGCCAGCACCCCCGGGACACCTTGCGAGCAGTACTTC
TRBJ1-2	.	.	TRBV6-2/TRBV6-3	CASSYTSGYGYTF	TGTGCCAGCAGTTATACTTCAGGTTATGGCTACACCTTC
TRBJ1-1	.	.	TRBV6-2/TRBV6-3	CASSYVGRQPEAFF	TGTGCCAGCAGTTACGTAGGTCGCCAGCCTGAAGCTTTCTTT
TRBJ2-7	.	TRBD1	TRBV19	CASGKQGAYEQYF	TGTGCCAGTGGAAAGCAGGGGGCCTACGAGCAGTACTTC
TRBJ2-2	.	.	TRBV19	CASSSSRTNTGELFF	TGTGCCAGTAGTTCCTCGCGGACGAACACCGGGGAGCTGTTTTTT
TRBJ2-1	.	.	TRBV15	CATSRDLLSAGNLNEQFF	TGTGCCACCAGCAGGGACCTCCTTTCGGCGGGGAACCTCAATGAGCAGTTCTTC
TRBJ1-1	.	.	TRBV18	CASSLDTEAFF	TGTGCCAGTTCTTTAGACACTGAAGCTTTCTTT
TRBJ2-2	.	.	TRBV6-5	CASSPLPGDGELFF	TGTGCCAGCAGCCCGCTCCCGGGAGACGGGGAGCTGTTTTTT
TRBJ2-3	.	TRBD1	TRBV5-4	CASAWTGKSTDTQYF	TGTGCCAGCGCCTGGACAGGGAAGAGCACAGATACGCAGTATTTT
TRBJ2-1	.	.	TRBV5-1	CASSLVRGSLNEQFF	TGCGCCAGCAGCTTGGTCAGGGGCTCCCTTAATGAGCAGTTCTTC
TRBJ2-7	.	TRBD1	TRBV30	CAFLQGASYEQYF	TGTGCCTTCTTACAGGGGGCGAGCTACGAGCAGTACTTC
TRBJ1-5	.	.	TRBV6-6	CASSLRQTNQPQHF	TGTGCCAGCAGCCTGAGACAAACAAATCAGCCCCAGCATTTT
TRBJ1-1	.	TRBD1	TRBV9	CASSPGTVIPAFF	TGTGCCAGCAGCCCAGGGACAGTGATACCAGCTTTCTTT